This TCR beta chain is from a study of early T cells in non-severe SARS-CoV-2 infection. The overall study: Bulk RNA taken from unsorted whole blood was sequenced, leaving chains unpaired.

Attachment of unique molecular identifiers was made to individual cDNA molecules. MiXCR, run by TCRdb on the 5' RACE reads, gives a single entry per CDR3 protein. This table holds 50,000 or so distinct CDR3 sequences, around 4% found once. Notes on the study in general: The matching step, a VDJdb search, favored anti-spike CD8 responses and missed private and CD4 specificities.

This clonotype was seen at least ten times. Its matching antigen is unknown. V dropped 7 bases and J dropped 0 bases, with 14 bases sitting between them. CDR3 length: 14 amino acids. Germline CDR1 reads DFQATT; CDR2 reads SNEGSKA (reference sequence). Sequenced input: whole blood. The rearrangement uses TRBV20-1 and TRBJ2-3; no reliable D call. The sequence derives from an adult who was a healthcare worker with PCR-confirmed SARS-CoV-2 infection or an uninfected control (not recorded which). CDR3 protein: CSVMAAPSTDTQYF. CDR3 DNA: TGCAGTGTGATGGCAGCCCCTAGCACAGATACGCAGTATTTT.